Sequencing of this T cell receptor (beta chain) was carried out in a study of cytomegalovirus exposure and HLA in healthy donors. Study background: It was reported in a later analysis that the same platform had been used for the 120 or so validation repertoires as for the 666 first-cohort repertoires. Study-wide findings and caveats: TCR beta chains numbering some 160 were designated cytomegalovirus-associated.

This CDR3 comprises 16 residues. CDR1 KGHSH and CDR2 LQKENI come from the germline V gene. V was clipped by 8 bases and J by 2 bases; unmatched bases: 11. The data were produced by immunoSEQ multiplex PCR, yet TCRdb's version contains in-frame clones alone and is incomplete. Of 50,000 to 65,000 clones in the sample, about 95% were seen once. The table lists this clone with a count of one. Its specificity is unknown. Sequencing used PBMCs. The rearrangement joins TRBV18 to TRBJ1-3; 8 bases are shared with TRBD1. The TCR sequence derives from a woman in her late teens or twenties in good health and CMV-seropositive. CDR3 protein: CASRNLGQGAGNTIYF. The DNA of the CDR3 is TGTGCCAGCCGCAACCTAGGACAGGGTGCTGGAAACACCATATATTTT. The variable domain in full, completed from reference TRBV18 and TRBJ1-3, reads NAGVMQNPRHLVRRRGQEARLRCSPMKGHSHVYWYRQLPEEGLKFMVYLQKENIIDESGMPKERFSAEFPKEGPSILRIQQVVRGDSAAYFCASRNLGQGAGNTIYFGEGSWLTVV.